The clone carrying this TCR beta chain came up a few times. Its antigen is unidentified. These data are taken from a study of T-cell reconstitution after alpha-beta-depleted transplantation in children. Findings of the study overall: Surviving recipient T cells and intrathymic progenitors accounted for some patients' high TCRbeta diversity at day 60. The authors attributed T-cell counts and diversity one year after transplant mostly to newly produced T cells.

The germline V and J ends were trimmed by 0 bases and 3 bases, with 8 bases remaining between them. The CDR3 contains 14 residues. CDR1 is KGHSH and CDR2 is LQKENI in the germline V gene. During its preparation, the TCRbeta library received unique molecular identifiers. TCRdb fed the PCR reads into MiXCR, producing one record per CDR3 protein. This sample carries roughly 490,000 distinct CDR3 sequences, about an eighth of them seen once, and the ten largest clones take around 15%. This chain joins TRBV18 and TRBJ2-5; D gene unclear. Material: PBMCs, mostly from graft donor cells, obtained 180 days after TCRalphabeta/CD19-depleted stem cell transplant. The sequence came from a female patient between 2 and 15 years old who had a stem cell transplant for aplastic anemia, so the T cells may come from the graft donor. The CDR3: CASSPPRPEETQYF. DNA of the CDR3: TGTGCCAGCTCACCACCCCGACCCGAAGAGACCCAGTACTTC. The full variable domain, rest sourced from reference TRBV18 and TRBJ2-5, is NAGVMQNPRHLVRRRGQEARLRCSPMKGHSHVYWYRQLPEEGLKFMVYLQKENIIDESGMPKERFSAEFPKEGPSILRIQQVVRGDSAAYFCASSPPRPEETQYFGPGTRLLVL.